This TCR beta chain was sequenced for a study of neurological immune-mediated disorders. TCRdb reprocessed the 5' RACE reads with MiXCR, giving one entry per CDR3 protein. This table has about 55,000 distinct CDR3 sequences, under 5% appearing once. V was shortened by 5 bases and J by 5 bases, with 12 bases between the two germline ends. Germline-derived CDR1 and CDR2 are ENHRY and SYGVKD. The length of the CDR3 is 13 residues. This TCR came from a woman in her thirties or forties with multiple sclerosis. The chain carries TRBV10-3 and TRBJ1-2, with D possibly TRBD1 on 5 matching bases. Sample: CD4+ T cells from blood. CDR3 sequence reads: CAISQTVLYGYTF. In nucleotides, the CDR3 is TGTGCCATCAGTCAGACAGTGTTATATGGCTACACCTTC.